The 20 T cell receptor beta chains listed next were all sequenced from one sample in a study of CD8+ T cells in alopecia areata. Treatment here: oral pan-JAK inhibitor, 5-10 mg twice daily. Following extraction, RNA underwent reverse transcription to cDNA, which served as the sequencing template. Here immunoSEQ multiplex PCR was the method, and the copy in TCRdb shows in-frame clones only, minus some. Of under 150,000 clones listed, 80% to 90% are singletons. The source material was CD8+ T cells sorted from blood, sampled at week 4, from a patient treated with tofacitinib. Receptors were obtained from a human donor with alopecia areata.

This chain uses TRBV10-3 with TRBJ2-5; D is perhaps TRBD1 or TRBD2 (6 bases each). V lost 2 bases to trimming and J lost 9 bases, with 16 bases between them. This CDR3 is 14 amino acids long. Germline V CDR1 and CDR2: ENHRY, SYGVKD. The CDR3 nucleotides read TGTGCCATCAGTGAGAATAGCGGCTCAGGGGCCCAGTACTTC. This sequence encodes CAISENSGSGAQYF.

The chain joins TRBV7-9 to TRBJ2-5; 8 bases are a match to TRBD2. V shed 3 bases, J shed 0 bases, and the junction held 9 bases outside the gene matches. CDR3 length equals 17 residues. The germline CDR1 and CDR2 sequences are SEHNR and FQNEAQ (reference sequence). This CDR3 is CASSFSAGGKYQETQYF. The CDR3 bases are TGTGCCAGCAGCTTTTCGGCGGGGGGCAAGTACCAAGAGACCCAGTACTTC.

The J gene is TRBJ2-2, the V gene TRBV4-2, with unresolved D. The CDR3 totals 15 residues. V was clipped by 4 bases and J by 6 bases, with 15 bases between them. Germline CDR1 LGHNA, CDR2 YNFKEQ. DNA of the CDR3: TGTGCCAGCAGCCCCCAATCCATCGATCCCGGGGAGCTGTTTTTT. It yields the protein CASSPQSIDPGELFF.

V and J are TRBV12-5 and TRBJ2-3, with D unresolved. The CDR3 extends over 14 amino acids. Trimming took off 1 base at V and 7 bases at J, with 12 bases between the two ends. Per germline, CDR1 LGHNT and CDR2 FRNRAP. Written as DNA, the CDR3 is TGTGCTAGTGGTTTGGGGTCGATCTCGAATACGCAGTATTTT. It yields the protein CASGLGSISNTQYF.

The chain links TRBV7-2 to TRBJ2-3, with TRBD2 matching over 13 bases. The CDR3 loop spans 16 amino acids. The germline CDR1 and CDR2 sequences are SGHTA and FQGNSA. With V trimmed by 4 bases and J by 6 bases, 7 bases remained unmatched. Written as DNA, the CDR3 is TGTGCCAGCAGCTACACTAGCGGGGGGGCCCAGGATACGCAGTATTTT. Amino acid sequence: CASSYTSGGAQDTQYF.

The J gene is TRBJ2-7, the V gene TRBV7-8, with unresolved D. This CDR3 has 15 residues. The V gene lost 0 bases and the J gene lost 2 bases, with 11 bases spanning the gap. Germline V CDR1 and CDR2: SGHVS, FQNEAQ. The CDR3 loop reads CASSLASGTAYEQYF. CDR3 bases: TGTGCCAGCAGCTTAGCTTCAGGAACCGCCTACGAGCAGTACTTC. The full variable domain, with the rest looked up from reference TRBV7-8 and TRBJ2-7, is GAGVSQSPRYKVAKRGQDVALRCDPISGHVSLFWYQQALGQGPEFLTYFQNEAQLDKSGLPSDRFFAERPEGSVSTLKIQRTQQEDSAVYLCASSLASGTAYEQYFGPGTRLTVT.

Here the CDR3 reads CASSQDREGGEQFF. Written as DNA, the CDR3 is TGCGCCAGCAGCCAGGACAGGGAAGGAGGTGAGCAGTTCTTC. The rearrangement links TRBV4-1 to TRBJ2-1, with 8 bases lining up with TRBD1. This CDR3 contains 14 residues. Per the germline V gene, CDR1 is MGHRA and CDR2 is YSYEKL. V lost 3 bases to trimming and J lost 9 bases; unmatched junction nucleotides: 7.

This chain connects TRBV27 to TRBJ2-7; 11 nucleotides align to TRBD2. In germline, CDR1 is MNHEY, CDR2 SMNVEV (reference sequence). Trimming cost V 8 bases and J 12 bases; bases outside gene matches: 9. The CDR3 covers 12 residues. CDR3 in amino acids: CASLGLAGNTYF. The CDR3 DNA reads TGTGCCAGCCTCGGACTAGCGGGCAACACGTACTTC.

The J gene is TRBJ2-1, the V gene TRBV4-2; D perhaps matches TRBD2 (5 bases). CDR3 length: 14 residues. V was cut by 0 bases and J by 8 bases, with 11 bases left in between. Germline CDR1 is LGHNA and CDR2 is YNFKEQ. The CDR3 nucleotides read TGTGCCAGCAGCCAAGAGCGACTATCTTATGAGCAGTTCTTC. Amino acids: CASSQERLSYEQFF.

The CDR3: CSVVIREKEQFF. For the CDR3, the DNA is TGCAGCGTTGTAATCAGGGAGAAGGAGCAGTTCTTC. The gene calls are TRBV29-1 and TRBJ2-1; the D gene could be TRBD1 or TRBD2 (5 bases each). V lost 4 bases and J lost 10, with 14 bases in between. CDR3 length: 12 residues. Germline values: CDR1 SQVTM, CDR2 ANQGSEA.

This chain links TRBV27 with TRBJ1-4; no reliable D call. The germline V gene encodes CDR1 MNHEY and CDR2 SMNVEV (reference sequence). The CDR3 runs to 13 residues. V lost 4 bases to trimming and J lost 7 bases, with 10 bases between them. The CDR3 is CASSSRAGEKLFF. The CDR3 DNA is TGTGCCAGCAGTTCCCGGGCGGGTGAAAAACTGTTTTTT.

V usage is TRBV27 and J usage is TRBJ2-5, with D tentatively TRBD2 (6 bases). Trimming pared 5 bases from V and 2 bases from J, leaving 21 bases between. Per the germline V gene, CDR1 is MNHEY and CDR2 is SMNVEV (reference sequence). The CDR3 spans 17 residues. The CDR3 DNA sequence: TGTGCCAGCAGTCCAGGAGGAGGGGTAAGGGGTCAAGAGACCCAGTACTTC. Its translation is CASSPGGGVRGQETQYF.

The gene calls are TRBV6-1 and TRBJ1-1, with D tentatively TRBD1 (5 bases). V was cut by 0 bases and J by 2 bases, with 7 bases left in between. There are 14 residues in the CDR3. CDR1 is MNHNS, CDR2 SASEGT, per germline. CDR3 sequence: CASSEAQGNTEAFF. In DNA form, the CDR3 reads TGTGCCAGCAGTGAAGCGCAGGGAAACACTGAAGCTTTCTTT.

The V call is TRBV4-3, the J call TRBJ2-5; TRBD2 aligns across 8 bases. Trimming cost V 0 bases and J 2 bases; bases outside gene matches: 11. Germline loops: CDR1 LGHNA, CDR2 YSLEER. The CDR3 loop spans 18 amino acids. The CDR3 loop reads CASSQDRSGGGLQETQYF. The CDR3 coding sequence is TGCGCCAGCAGCCAAGATAGGTCCGGCGGGGGGCTACAAGAGACCCAGTACTTC.

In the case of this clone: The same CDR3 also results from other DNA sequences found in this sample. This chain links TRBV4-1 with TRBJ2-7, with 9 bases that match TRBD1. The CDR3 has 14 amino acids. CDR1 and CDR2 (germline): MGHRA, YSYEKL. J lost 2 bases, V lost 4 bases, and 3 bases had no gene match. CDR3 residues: CASSPGQGTYEQYF. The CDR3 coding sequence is TGCGCCAGCAGCCCGGGACAGGGAACCTACGAGCAGTACTTC.

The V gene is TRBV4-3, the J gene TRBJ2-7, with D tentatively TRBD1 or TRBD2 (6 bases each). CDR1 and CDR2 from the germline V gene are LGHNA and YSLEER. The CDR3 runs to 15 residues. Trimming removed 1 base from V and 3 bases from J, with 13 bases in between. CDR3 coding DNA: TGCGCCAGCAGCCAAGTTATCGGGGGCTTCTACGAGCAGTACTTC. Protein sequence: CASSQVIGGFYEQYF.

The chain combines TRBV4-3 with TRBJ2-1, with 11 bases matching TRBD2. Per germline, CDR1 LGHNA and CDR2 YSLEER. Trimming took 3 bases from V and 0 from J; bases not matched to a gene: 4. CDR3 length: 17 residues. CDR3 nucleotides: TGCGCCAGCAGCCAGTCGGGACTAGCGGACTCCTACAATGAGCAGTTCTTC. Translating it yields CASSQSGLADSYNEQFF.

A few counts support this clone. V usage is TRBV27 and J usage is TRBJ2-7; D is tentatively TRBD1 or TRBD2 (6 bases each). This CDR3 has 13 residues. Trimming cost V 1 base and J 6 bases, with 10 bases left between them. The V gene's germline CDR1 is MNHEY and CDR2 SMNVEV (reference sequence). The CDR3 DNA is TGTGCCAGCAGTTTATTGTCGGGGGCCGAGCAGTACTTC. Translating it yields CASSLLSGAEQYF.

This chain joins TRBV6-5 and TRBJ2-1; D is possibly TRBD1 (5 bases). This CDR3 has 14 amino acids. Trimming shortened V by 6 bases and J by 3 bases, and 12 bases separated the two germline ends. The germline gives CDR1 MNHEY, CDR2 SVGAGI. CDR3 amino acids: CASSMTVGYNEQFF. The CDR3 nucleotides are TGTGCCAGCAGCATGACAGTGGGCTACAATGAGCAGTTCTTC.

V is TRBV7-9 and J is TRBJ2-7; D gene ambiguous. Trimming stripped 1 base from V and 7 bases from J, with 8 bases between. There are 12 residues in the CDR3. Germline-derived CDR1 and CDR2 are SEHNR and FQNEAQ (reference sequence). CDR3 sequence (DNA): TGTGCCAGCAGCTTAGTAGGAGAAGAGCAGTACTTC. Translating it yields CASSLVGEEQYF. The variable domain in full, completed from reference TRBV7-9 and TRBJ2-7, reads DTGVSQNPRHKITKRGQNVTFRCDPISEHNRLYWYRQTLGQGPEFLTYFQNEAQLEKSRLLSDRFSAERPKGSFSTLEIQRTEQGDSAMYLCASSLVGEEQYFGPGTRLTVT.